This record looks at one T cell receptor (beta chain) sequence and its context. What it binds is unknown. This CDR3 is 15 amino acids long. The ends lost 0 bases at V and 2 bases at J; junction bases unmatched: 4. Per germline, CDR1 LGHNA and CDR2 YSLEER. The data are from a study of T cell repertoires in cytomegalovirus infection. Study as a whole: Indicated by public TCR beta signatures were CMV infection and matching HLA type.

Study findings and constraints: CMV-specific TCR beta clonotypes restricted by HLA-C dominated the ex vivo response. Identification of carriers of CMV plus the relevant HLA was achieved through cumulative public TCR beta family frequency.

TCRdb reanalysed the reads using MiXCR and keeps one entry per CDR3 protein. The sample carries about 180,000 distinct CDR3 sequences, over 13% recorded once. The sequenced material came from PBMCs. The receptor's source is a human donor in good health (CMV status not recorded). Some clones in this sample may be carry-over from other donors' samples. The chain has TRBV4-3 and TRBJ2-7; 7 nucleotides line up with TRBD1. The CDR3 DNA reads TGCGCCAGCAGCCAAGAGGAGCAGGGGGCCTACGAGCAGTACTTC. Its translation is CASSQEEQGAYEQYF.